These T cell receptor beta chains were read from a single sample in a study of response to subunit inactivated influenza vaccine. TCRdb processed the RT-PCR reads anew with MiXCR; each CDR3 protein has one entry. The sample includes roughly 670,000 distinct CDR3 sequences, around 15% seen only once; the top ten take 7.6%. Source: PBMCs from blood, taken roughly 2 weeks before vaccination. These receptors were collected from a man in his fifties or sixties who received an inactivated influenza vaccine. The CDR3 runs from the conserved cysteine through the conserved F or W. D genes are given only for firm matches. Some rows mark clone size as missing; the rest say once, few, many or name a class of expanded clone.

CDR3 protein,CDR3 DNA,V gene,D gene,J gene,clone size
CASSLVTTNTGELFF,TGCGCCAGCAGCTTGGTGACTACGAACACCGGGGAGCTGTTTTTT,TRBV5-1,-,TRBJ2-2,-
CASFLENNVSAFF,TGTGCCTCCTTCTTGGAAAATAATGTTTCGGCTTTCTTT,TRBV7-9,-,TRBJ1-1,few
CASSYRAGETQYF,TGTGCCAGCAGTTATAGAGCCGGCGAGACCCAGTACTTC,TRBV6-2/TRBV6-3,-,TRBJ2-5,-
CASSYSASGPSGQYF,TGTGCCAGCAGTTACTCGGCTAGCGGCCCTTCTGGGCAGTACTTC,TRBV6-5,TRBD2,TRBJ2-7,-
CSATGTGGTDTQYF,TGCAGTGCAACCGGGACAGGGGGCACAGATACGCAGTATTTT,TRBV20-1,TRBD1,TRBJ2-3,few
CASSWGGPYEQYF,TGCGCCAGCAGCTGGGGTGGCCCCTACGAGCAGTACTTC,TRBV5-1,-,TRBJ2-7,-
CASRWRGREVEQYF,TGTGCCAGCAGATGGAGGGGCAGGGAGGTCGAGCAGTACTTC,TRBV5-6,-,TRBJ2-7,-
CASSDRDRISYEQYF,TGTGCCAGCAGTGACAGGGACAGGATCTCCTACGAGCAGTACTTC,TRBV6-2/TRBV6-3,TRBD1,TRBJ2-7,-
CASSWSNRGTGELFF,TGTGCCAGCAGCTGGAGTAACAGGGGGACCGGGGAGCTGTTTTTT,TRBV5-6,TRBD1,TRBJ2-2,few
CASSLGVRNYNEQFF,TGCGCCAGCAGCTTGGGGGTTCGAAACTACAATGAGCAGTTCTTC,TRBV5-1,-,TRBJ2-1,many
CSVEIGTGRNTGELFF,TGCAGCGTTGAGATAGGGACAGGGAGGAACACCGGGGAGCTGTTTTTT,TRBV29-1,TRBD1,TRBJ2-2,few
CASSPTSGGGYEQYF,TGTGCCAGCAGCCCGACTAGCGGGGGGGGCTACGAGCAGTACTTC,TRBV7-6,TRBD2,TRBJ2-7,once
CSAITGRGNTEAFF,TGCAGTGCTATTACCGGGAGGGGGAACACTGAAGCTTTCTTT,TRBV20-1,-,TRBJ1-1,few
CASSLARGYNEQYF,TGCGCCAGCAGCTTGGCCAGGGGGTATAACGAGCAGTACTTC,TRBV5-1,TRBD1,TRBJ2-7,few
CASSLGLDRVSNQPQHF,TGTGCCAGCAGTTTGGGCTTGGACAGGGTGAGTAATCAGCCCCAGCATTTT,TRBV12-3/TRBV12-4,TRBD1,TRBJ1-5,-
CASSLREQVTYEQYF,TGTGCCAGCAGTTTAAGGGAACAGGTTACCTACGAGCAGTACTTC,TRBV12-3/TRBV12-4,-,TRBJ2-7,-
CASSLTSEEQFF,TGCGCCAGCAGCCTAACTAGCGAGGAGCAGTTCTTC,TRBV5-1,TRBD2,TRBJ2-1,-
CASSLVARGTDTQYF,TGTGCCAGCAGCTTAGTGGCGCGGGGCACAGATACGCAGTATTTT,TRBV7-2,-,TRBJ2-3,-
CASSEELAGMNEQFF,TGTGCCAGCAGTGAAGAACTAGCGGGGATGAATGAGCAGTTCTTC,TRBV2,TRBD2,TRBJ2-1,few
CASSWAGTEAYEQYF,TGTGCCAGCAGCTGGGCAGGGACAGAAGCCTACGAGCAGTACTTC,TRBV7-2,TRBD1,TRBJ2-7,few
CSVAADNYGYTF,TGCAGCGTTGCCGCGGATAACTATGGCTACACCTTC,TRBV29-1,-,TRBJ1-2,few
CASSAFIGYNEQFF,TGTGCCAGCAGCGCATTCATAGGATACAATGAGCAGTTCTTC,TRBV9,-,TRBJ2-1,few
CASRGQGKGVNTEAFF,TGTGCCAGCCGCGGACAGGGTAAGGGTGTGAACACTGAAGCTTTCTTT,TRBV6-2/TRBV6-3,TRBD1,TRBJ1-1,few
CASSFDSPTSNQPQHF,TGTGCCAGCAGTTTTGACAGCCCGACGAGCAATCAGCCCCAGCATTTT,TRBV28,-,TRBJ1-5,-
CASSTYRAGQPQHF,TGTGCCAGCAGTACCTACAGGGCTGGGCAGCCCCAGCATTTT,TRBV12-3/TRBV12-4,-,TRBJ1-5,few
CASSPQKTGYNEQFF,TGTGCCAGCAGCCCTCAGAAAACAGGGTACAATGAGCAGTTCTTC,TRBV7-8,-,TRBJ2-1,-
CASRQGAEYEQYF,TGTGCCAGCAGACAGGGGGCTGAGTACGAGCAGTACTTC,TRBV28,TRBD1,TRBJ2-7,-
CASSLMASGTYEQYF,TGTGCCAGCAGCTTAATGGCTAGCGGGACCTACGAGCAGTACTTC,TRBV7-8,TRBD2,TRBJ2-7,-
CASSSLAGERNEQFF,TGTGCCAGCAGCTCTTTAGCGGGAGAAAGGAATGAGCAGTTCTTC,TRBV7-9,TRBD2,TRBJ2-1,few
CASSLAGTGDHEQYF,TGTGCCAGCAGCTTAGCGGGGACAGGGGACCACGAGCAGTACTTC,TRBV7-2,TRBD1,TRBJ2-7,few
CASSQDVTIAGEKLFF,TGTGCCAGCAGCCAAGATGTGACTATCGCGGGCGAAAAACTGTTTTTT,TRBV4-2,-,TRBJ1-4,few
CASSGGGEQFF,TGTGCCAGCAGTGGTGGGGGTGAGCAGTTCTTC,TRBV7-9,-,TRBJ2-1,-
CSAPSTGVPDTQYF,TGCAGTGCCCCGTCAACAGGGGTCCCAGATACGCAGTATTTT,TRBV20-1,TRBD1,TRBJ2-3,few
CASSFGEYYGYTF,TGCGCCAGCAGCTTCGGGGAGTACTATGGCTACACCTTC,TRBV5-1,-,TRBJ1-2,few
CSASSGSGSYEQYF,TGCAGTGCTTCTAGCGGGAGTGGGTCCTACGAGCAGTACTTC,TRBV20-1,TRBD2,TRBJ2-7,few
CATSRDEGNYGYTF,TGTGCCACCAGCAGAGATGAGGGGAACTATGGCTACACCTTC,TRBV15,-,TRBJ1-2,-
CSARALGGIGNEQYF,TGCAGTGCTAGGGCTCTAGGCGGGATAGGCAACGAGCAGTACTTC,TRBV20-1,-,TRBJ2-7,-
CASSFLQENTGELFF,TGTGCCAGCAGTTTTTTACAGGAGAACACCGGGGAGCTGTTTTTT,TRBV6-5,-,TRBJ2-2,many
CASSEVGTETGELFF,TGTGCCAGCAGTGAAGTTGGGACAGAAACCGGGGAGCTGTTTTTT,TRBV2,TRBD1,TRBJ2-2,few
CASSYQGIETQYF,TGTGCCAGCAGCTACCAGGGAATAGAGACCCAGTACTTC,TRBV7-2,-,TRBJ2-5,-